The rows below give T cell receptor beta chains drawn from one sample of a study of CD8 T cells in ankylosing spondylitis. MiXCR, applied by TCRdb to the 5' RACE reads, yields one record per CDR3 protein. The top ten clones hold about 8% of a sample with 310,000 or so distinct CDR3 sequences, about 19% of them seen once. The sequenced sample was blood, either unsorted or a sorted T cell fraction (not recorded which). The receptor set was obtained from a male donor with ankylosing spondylitis or in good health (not recorded which). CDR3s include the opening cysteine and the closing phenylalanine or tryptophan. D genes are given only for firm matches. Where a row states a size, it is once, few, many or the class of an expanded clone; other rows omit it.

J gene: TRBJ2-5; V gene: TRBV12-3/TRBV12-4; D gene: NA; clone size: NA; CDR3 protein: CASSLARDTSQETQYF; CDR3 DNA: TGTGCCAGCAGTTTAGCGCGGGACACCTCACAAGAGACCCAGTACTTC
J gene: TRBJ1-2; V gene: TRBV5-1; D gene: TRBD1; clone size: few; CDR3 protein: CASSLNTGTVYGYTF; CDR3 DNA: TGCGCCAGCAGCTTGAATACCGGGACAGTCTATGGCTACACCTTC
J gene: TRBJ2-2; V gene: TRBV6-5; D gene: TRBD1; clone size: few; CDR3 protein: CASSPGGGELFF; CDR3 DNA: TGTGCCAGCAGCCCAGGGGGCGGGGAGCTGTTTTTT
J gene: TRBJ1-1; V gene: TRBV4-2; D gene: NA; clone size: few; CDR3 protein: CASSQTTRGPEAFF; CDR3 DNA: TGTGCCAGCAGCCAGACAACCAGGGGTCCTGAAGCTTTCTTT
J gene: TRBJ2-1; V gene: TRBV20-1; D gene: NA; clone size: NA; CDR3 protein: CSARRGAGSSYNEQFF; CDR3 DNA: TGCAGTGCTAGGAGGGGGGCGGGGAGCTCCTACAATGAGCAGTTCTTC
J gene: TRBJ2-5; V gene: TRBV20-1; D gene: NA; clone size: few; CDR3 protein: CSGKLEETQYF; CDR3 DNA: TGCAGTGGGAAACTTGAGGAGACCCAGTACTTC
J gene: TRBJ1-6; V gene: TRBV2; D gene: NA; clone size: few; CDR3 protein: CASRMETIYNSPLHF; CDR3 DNA: TGTGCCAGCAGGATGGAGACGATATATAATTCACCCCTCCACTTT
J gene: TRBJ1-3; V gene: TRBV20-1; D gene: NA; clone size: few; CDR3 protein: CSATQVLGGNTIYF; CDR3 DNA: TGCAGTGCCACGCAGGTACTGGGTGGAAACACCATATATTTT
J gene: TRBJ2-5; V gene: TRBV12-3/TRBV12-4; D gene: NA; clone size: many; CDR3 protein: CASSLGTPETQYF; CDR3 DNA: TGTGCCAGCAGTTTAGGGACTCCAGAGACCCAGTACTTC
J gene: TRBJ2-3; V gene: TRBV15; D gene: NA; clone size: few; CDR3 protein: CATSRLGPSDTQYF; CDR3 DNA: TGTGCCACCAGCAGATTGGGACCCTCGGATACGCAGTATTTT
J gene: TRBJ1-6; V gene: TRBV25-1; D gene: NA; clone size: NA; CDR3 protein: CASSLPGGSSPLHF; CDR3 DNA: TGTGCCAGCAGCCTACCTGGTGGGAGCTCACCCCTCCACTTT
J gene: TRBJ2-2; V gene: TRBV12-3/TRBV12-4; D gene: TRBD2; clone size: NA; CDR3 protein: CASSFVRSGGNTGELFF; CDR3 DNA: TGTGCCAGCAGTTTCGTTCGGAGCGGGGGAAACACCGGGGAGCTGTTTTTT
J gene: TRBJ2-1; V gene: TRBV30; D gene: NA; clone size: few; CDR3 protein: CAWNPGVSYNEQFF; CDR3 DNA: TGTGCCTGGAACCCAGGGGTATCGTACAATGAGCAGTTCTTC
J gene: TRBJ2-3; V gene: TRBV7-3; D gene: NA; clone size: few; CDR3 protein: CASSAAGRTDTQYF; CDR3 DNA: TGTGCCAGCAGCGCAGCGGGCCGGACAGATACGCAGTATTTT
J gene: TRBJ1-1; V gene: TRBV12-3/TRBV12-4; D gene: NA; clone size: NA; CDR3 protein: CASSFIRQNERAFF; CDR3 DNA: TGTGCCAGCAGTTTTATCCGACAGAATGAGCGAGCTTTCTTT
J gene: TRBJ2-3; V gene: TRBV7-2; D gene: TRBD2; clone size: few; CDR3 protein: CASSRTSGRADTQYF; CDR3 DNA: TGTGCCAGCAGCCGAACTAGCGGGAGGGCAGATACGCAGTATTTT
J gene: TRBJ2-1; V gene: TRBV5-1; D gene: NA; clone size: NA; CDR3 protein: CASSLVGADNEQFF; CDR3 DNA: TGCGCCAGCAGCTTGGTGGGGGCGGACAATGAGCAGTTCTTC
J gene: TRBJ2-3; V gene: TRBV7-3; D gene: TRBD2; clone size: NA; CDR3 protein: CASSTLAGVGTDTQYF; CDR3 DNA: TGTGCCAGCAGCACTCTAGCGGGGGTCGGCACAGATACGCAGTATTTT
J gene: TRBJ1-1; V gene: TRBV10-3; D gene: TRBD1; clone size: few; CDR3 protein: CAISESRTGTGGALNTEAFF; CDR3 DNA: TGTGCCATCAGTGAGTCCCGGACCGGGACAGGGGGCGCCTTAAACACTGAAGCTTTCTTT
J gene: TRBJ2-3; V gene: TRBV12-3/TRBV12-4; D gene: NA; clone size: few; CDR3 protein: CASSLGGQVEQYF; CDR3 DNA: TGTGCCAGCAGTTTAGGGGGGCAGGTCGAGCAGTATTTT